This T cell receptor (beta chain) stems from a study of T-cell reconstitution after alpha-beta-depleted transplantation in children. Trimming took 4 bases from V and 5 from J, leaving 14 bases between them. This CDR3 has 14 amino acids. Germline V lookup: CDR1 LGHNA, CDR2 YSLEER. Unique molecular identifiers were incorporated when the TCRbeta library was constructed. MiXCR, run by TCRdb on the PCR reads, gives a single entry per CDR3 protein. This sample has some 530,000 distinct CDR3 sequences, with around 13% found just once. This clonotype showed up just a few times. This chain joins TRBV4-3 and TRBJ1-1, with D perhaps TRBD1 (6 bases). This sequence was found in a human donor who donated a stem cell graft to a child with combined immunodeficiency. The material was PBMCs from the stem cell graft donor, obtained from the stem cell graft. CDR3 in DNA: TGCGCCAGCAGCCGTTGGCGGGGGCATACTGAAGCTTTCTTT. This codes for CASSRWRGHTEAFF.